The source of this T cell receptor (beta chain) is a study of blood T cell repertoires in COVID-19. Overall study: The samples span acute and convalescent COVID-19 from the United States, Italy and Spain.

As processed by the authors: How many nucleated cells were present was estimated from reference gene primer amplification. This table comes from immunoSEQ multiplex PCR, and its TCRdb copy is limited to in-frame clones, with some not included. V and J calls and clone size are copied from that table; D and trimming were computed from the DNA. The sample consists of roughly 180,000 clones, over 80% of them appearing once. The CDR3 extends over 13 amino acids. Germline lookup yields CDR1 SGHRS and CDR2 YFSETQ. Trimming removed 7 bases from V and 6 bases from J; junction bases left unmatched: 7. The sample was peripheral blood. This chain connects TRBV5-1 to TRBJ1-1; 9 bases agree with TRBD1. The clonotype comes from a middle-aged woman with COVID-19, enrolled during active disease. CDR3 sequence reads: CASGRDRVSEAFF. DNA of the CDR3: TGCGCCAGCGGCCGGGACAGGGTGTCTGAAGCTTTCTTT.